This T cell receptor beta chain emerged from a study of blood T cell repertoires in COVID-19. Looked up from germline, CDR1 is SGHVS and CDR2 is FQNEAQ. V shed 1 base and J shed 1 base, with 10 bases lying between them. The CDR3 has 15 residues. Generated by immunoSEQ multiplex PCR, the TCRdb table keeps only in-frame clones and is missing some. The sample has roughly 150,000 clones; roughly 84% are singletons. This rearrangement joins TRBV7-8 to TRBJ2-5; D may be TRBD1 (5 bases). The source is a woman aged 45 to 65 in a cohort sampled during active or convalescent COVID-19. The sequenced material came from peripheral blood. Here the CDR3 DNA reads TGTGCCAGCAGCTTAGGTGGGGCCGTCCAAGAGACCCAGTACTTC. It is translated as CASSLGGAVQETQYF. Looking up the rest from reference TRBV7-8 and TRBJ2-5 gives the full variable domain: GAGVSQSPRYKVAKRGQDVALRCDPISGHVSLFWYQQALGQGPEFLTYFQNEAQLDKSGLPSDRFFAERPEGSVSTLKIQRTQQEDSAVYLCASSLGGAVQETQYFGPGTRLLVL.